Below, 32 T cell receptor beta chains from the same sample are listed, as sequenced in a study of blood T cell repertoires in COVID-19. Sequenced by immunoSEQ multiplex PCR; TCRdb stores in-frame clones only, minus some. The sample contains some 300,000 clones, approximately 86% of which appear only once. What was sequenced was peripheral blood. All receptors derive from a man in his 70s with acute or convalescent COVID-19.

This clone was seen a single time. The chain couples TRBV10-3 to TRBJ1-6, with no clear D. Germline CDR1 ENHRY, CDR2 SYGVKD. The CDR3 has 14 amino acids. The V and J ends lost 2 bases and 8 bases respectively, with 10 bases between them. The CDR3 protein is CAISEGGYDSPLHF. The CDR3 DNA sequence: TGTGCCATCAGTGAGGGAGGGTATGATTCACCCCTCCACTTT.

CDR3 in amino acids: CASSLGQGSTEAFF. The CDR3 DNA reads TGTGCCAGCTCACTGGGACAGGGGAGCACTGAAGCTTTCTTT. The chain recombines TRBV18 with TRBJ1-1; 10 bases are shared with TRBD1. J lost 4 bases, V lost 4 bases, and 3 bases had no gene match. This CDR3 is built from 14 residues. The germline V gene has CDR1 KGHSH and CDR2 LQKENI.

This clone was detected once. The chain joins TRBV7-2 to TRBJ2-2, with a weak D call TRBD2 (6 bases). This CDR3 region has 13 residues. The V end lost 2 bases, the J end lost 8 bases, and 9 bases lay between the germline ends. Germline-derived CDR1 and CDR2 are SGHTA and FQGNSA. CDR3 DNA sequence: TGTGCCAGCAGCTTAAGGAGGGAAGGGGAGCTGTTTTTT. Protein product: CASSLRREGELFF.

V is TRBV29-1 and J is TRBJ2-3, with 8 bases aligning to TRBD1. Germline CDR1 is SQVTM and CDR2 is ANQGSEA. The CDR3 is 13 residues long. Trimming took 7 bases from V and 9 from J; bases not matched to a gene: 12. This CDR3 reads CSDRRGLQGTQYF. In DNA, the CDR3 is TGCAGCGACCGCAGGGGGCTACAGGGCACGCAGTATTTT.

The CDR3 coding sequence is TGTGCCAGCAGTCAAATGGGAGCTGGGGCCAACGTCCTGACTTTC. This sequence encodes CASSQMGAGANVLTF. The V and J genes are TRBV6-2 or TRBV6-3 and TRBJ2-6; TRBD2 is a possible D gene (5 bases). The CDR3 is 15 residues long. V lost 5 bases and J 2 bases, leaving 10 bases between the germline ends. Germline V gene sequence: CDR1 MNHEY, CDR2 SVGEGT.

The rearrangement uses TRBV18 and TRBJ2-2; 12 bases map to TRBD1. The germline gives CDR1 KGHSH, CDR2 LQKENI. The CDR3 contains 17 residues. Germline trimming cut 6 bases from V and 4 bases from J; bases unmatched to any gene: 9. CDR3 in DNA: TGTGCCAGCTCCTCCACCGGGACAGGGGGCGTCACCGGGGAGCTGTTTTTT. Protein sequence: CASSSTGTGGVTGELFF.

The V and J genes are TRBV4-1 and TRBJ2-1; maybe TRBD2 (6 bases). Germline V gene sequence: CDR1 MGHRA, CDR2 YSYEKL. The CDR3 consists of 15 residues. The V gene lost 2 bases and the J gene lost 8 bases, with 16 bases spanning the gap. In DNA form, the CDR3 reads TGCGCCAGCAGCCAATCTAGCGTGGGGTGGGATGAGCAGTTCTTC. This encodes CASSQSSVGWDEQFF.

The V and J genes are TRBV6-1 and TRBJ2-7; 8 nucleotides align to TRBD2. The CDR3 is made up of 15 amino acids. The ends lost 2 bases at V and 2 bases at J; junction bases unmatched: 5. The germline CDR1 and CDR2 sequences are MNHNS and SASEGT. CDR3 protein: CASSESSAGAYEQYF. DNA of the CDR3: TGTGCCAGCAGTGAATCCTCAGCGGGGGCCTACGAGCAGTACTTC.

The chain recombines TRBV7-2 with TRBJ2-3, with 7 positions matching TRBD2. This CDR3 is built from 15 residues. The germline V gene has CDR1 SGHTA and CDR2 FQGNSA. After removal of 4 bases from V and 0 bases from J, the junction contained 4 bases not matched to a gene. The CDR3 reads CASSSSGASTDTQYF. The DNA for the CDR3 is TGTGCCAGCAGCTCCAGCGGGGCTAGCACAGATACGCAGTATTTT.

This chain links TRBV9 with TRBJ2-3; TRBD2 might be the D (6 bases). The CDR3 is 21 amino acids. V was shortened by 5 bases and J by 1 base, with 32 bases between the two germline ends. Germline lookup yields CDR1 SGDLS and CDR2 YYNGEE. In DNA form, the CDR3 reads TGTGCCAGCAGTTCCCCCCGGCGGGAAAGTAATCAACCCCGCCGCACAGATACGCAGTATTTT. This encodes CASSSPRRESNQPRRTDTQYF. The complete variable domain, with remaining parts taken from reference TRBV9 and TRBJ2-3, reads DSGVTQTPKHLITATGQRVTLRCSPRSGDLSVYWYQQSLDQGLQFLIQYYNGEERAKGNILERFSAQQFPDLHSELNLSSLELGDSALYFCASSSPRRESNQPRRTDTQYFGPGTRLTVL.

The V call is TRBV5-1, the J call TRBJ2-5; 12 bases agree with TRBD2. CDR1 SGHRS and CDR2 YFSETQ come from the germline V gene. The CDR3 sequence is 17 residues long. V shed 4 bases, J shed 10 bases, and the junction held 17 bases outside the gene matches. CDR3 loop: CASSRELAGGPRGGQYF. CDR3 coding DNA: TGCGCCAGCAGCCGCGAACTAGCGGGGGGTCCAAGAGGGGGCCAGTACTTC.

The chain links TRBV7-2 to TRBJ2-5; the match to TRBD2 covers 16 bases. V shed 3 bases and J 2 bases; nucleotides not matched to a gene: 3. Germline CDR1 and CDR2: SGHTA and FQGNSA. This CDR3 comprises 17 residues. This CDR3 is CASSLGLAGGEQETQYF. The DNA for the CDR3 is TGTGCCAGCAGCTTGGGACTAGCGGGGGGGGAACAAGAGACCCAGTACTTC.

This chain connects TRBV6-5 to TRBJ1-5; 11 positions agree with TRBD1. The CDR3 extends over 14 amino acids. Germline assignment: CDR1 MNHEY and CDR2 SVGAGI. Germline trimming cut 6 bases from V and 7 bases from J; bases unmatched to any gene: 5. Written as DNA, the CDR3 is TGTGCCAGCAGAGGACAGGGGGCGGAACAGCCCCAGCATTTT. The encoded protein is CASRGQGAEQPQHF.

The chain couples TRBV13 to TRBJ2-7; TRBD2 is a possible D gene (5 bases). This CDR3 has 15 amino acids. The germline V gene encodes CDR1 PRHDT and CDR2 FYEKMQ (reference sequence). Trimming took off 3 bases at V and 6 bases at J, with 18 bases between the two ends. The CDR3 loop is CASSFVPGVGIEQYF. The CDR3 DNA reads as TGTGCCAGCAGCTTCGTACCCGGGGTAGGGATCGAGCAGTACTTC.

The chain uses TRBV5-1 and TRBJ1-1; 9 nucleotides line up with TRBD1. Trimming cost V 4 bases and J 5 bases; bases outside gene matches: 6. The length of the CDR3 is 14 residues. Germline CDR1 SGHRS, CDR2 YFSETQ. The CDR3 DNA follows: TGCGCCAGCAGCAGGGACAGGGTTGAAACTGAAGCTTTCTTT. The encoded protein is CASSRDRVETEAFF.

The DNA for the CDR3 is TGCGCCAGCAGGGGACTAGCGGCCGGGGGCGGGGAGCTGTTTTTT. Translation gives CASRGLAAGGGELFF. The V gene is TRBV5-1, the J gene TRBJ2-2; 11 nucleotides line up with TRBD2. V lost 5 bases to trimming and J lost 7 bases; unmatched junction nucleotides: 7. Germline assignment: CDR1 SGHRS and CDR2 YFSETQ. The CDR3 is 15 residues long.

The J gene is TRBJ1-4, the V gene TRBV5-4, with D unclear. This CDR3 spans 17 amino acids. Trimming took 0 bases from V and 0 from J, leaving 12 bases between them. Germline lookup yields CDR1 SGHNT and CDR2 YYREEE (reference sequence). The CDR3 is CASSLDGPRATNEKLFF. CDR3 DNA: TGTGCCAGCAGCTTGGATGGCCCGAGGGCAACTAATGAAAAACTGTTTTTT.

This clone was counted a single time. The chain uses TRBV18 and TRBJ2-1, with 12 bases fitting TRBD2. Germline lookup yields CDR1 KGHSH and CDR2 LQKENI. Unmatched junction bases numbered 12, after V lost 3 bases and J lost 6 bases. The CDR3 totals 18 residues. The CDR3 protein is CASSPRTSSSGRGNEQFF. CDR3 nucleotide sequence: TGTGCCAGCTCACCGCGAACCTCTTCTAGCGGGAGGGGCAATGAGCAGTTCTTC.

This chain uses TRBV3-1 (or the pseudogene TRBV3-2) with TRBJ1-3, with 7 bases fitting TRBD1. CDR1 and CDR2 from the germline V gene are LGHDT and YNNKEL (reference sequence). Losses at the gene ends were 4 bases for V and 1 base for J; bases not matched to a gene: 4. The CDR3 sequence is 15 residues long. CDR3 nucleotides: TGTGCCAGCAGCCCTATGACAGGGTCTGGAAACACCATATATTTT. Translation gives CASSPMTGSGNTIYF.

About this clone: This specimen includes other DNA sequences encoding the same CDR3. The chain couples TRBV2 to TRBJ2-2; weak D call: TRBD2 (5 bases). The CDR3 has 12 amino acids. Germline CDR1 and CDR2: SNHLY and FYNNEI. Deletions cut 6 bases from V and 5 bases from J, with 7 bases between. CDR3 loop: CASRRETGELFF. For the CDR3, the DNA is TGTGCCAGCAGAAGGGAGACCGGGGAGCTGTTTTTT.

This clone has more than one count but fewer than ten. The genes are TRBV2 and TRBJ1-6; possibly TRBD1 for D (6 bases). The CDR3 spans 16 residues. Per the germline V gene, CDR1 is SNHLY and CDR2 is FYNNEI. Deletions cut 4 bases from V and 5 bases from J, with 15 bases between. The CDR3 nucleotides read TGTGCCAGCAGTGCCGACTCAGGGGCGGATAATTCACCCCTCCACTTT. Translated, it gives CASSADSGADNSPLHF.

This chain connects TRBV28 to TRBJ1-1; TRBD1 aligns across 8 bases. Unmatched junction bases numbered 2, after V lost 3 bases and J lost 5 bases. Germline V CDR1 and CDR2: MDHEN, SYDVKM. The CDR3 runs to 13 residues. The CDR3 DNA follows: TGTGCCAGCAGTTTTCGGACAGGGACTGAAGCTTTCTTT. Protein product: CASSFRTGTEAFF.

V usage is TRBV5-8 and J usage is TRBJ1-4, with TRBD1 as a possible D gene (5 bases). Trimming removed 4 bases at V and 6 bases at J, with 19 bases between. The CDR3 runs 16 residues. Germline V gene data show CDR1 as SGHTS and CDR2 as YDEGEE. The CDR3 loop reads CASSLPGSGGDEKLFF. The CDR3 DNA is TGTGCCAGCAGCCTCCCGGGGAGCGGGGGTGATGAAAAACTGTTTTTT.

V is TRBV19 and J is TRBJ2-5, with 8 bases aligning to TRBD1. The CDR3 is 13 amino acids. The V segment lost 4 bases and the J segment 4 bases; nucleotides outside the gene matches: 2. Germline V gene data show CDR1 as LNHDA and CDR2 as SQIVND (reference sequence). The CDR3 bases are TGTGCCAGTAGTACTACAGGGGGAGAGACCCAGTACTTC. Translating gives CASSTTGGETQYF. Full variable domain (outside the CDR3, taken from reference TRBV19 and TRBJ2-5): DGGITQSPKYLFRKEGQNVTLSCEQNLNHDAMYWYRQDPGQGLRLIYYSQIVNDFQKGDIAEGYSVSREKKESFPLTVTSAQKNPTAFYLCASSTTGGETQYFGPGTRLLVL.

This chain uses TRBV9 with TRBJ1-2, with 7 bases identical to TRBD1. Germline V lookup: CDR1 SGDLS, CDR2 YYNGEE. The CDR3 length is 15 residues. Trimming at V came to 4 bases and at J to 4 bases, leaving 10 bases not matched to a gene. Written as DNA, the CDR3 is TGTGCCAGCAGCCCATCACCGACAGGGAGCTATGGCTACACCTTC. Translated, it gives CASSPSPTGSYGYTF.

The gene calls are TRBV9 and TRBJ1-2; 11 bases match TRBD1. Germline CDR1 SGDLS, CDR2 YYNGEE. CDR3 size: 16 residues. The V and J ends lost 0 bases and 4 bases, in that order; junction bases with no gene match: 5. For the CDR3, the DNA is TGTGCCAGCAGCGTAGACAGTGGACAGGGGGCCTATGGCTACACCTTC. This codes for CASSVDSGQGAYGYTF.

This chain joins TRBV6-2 or TRBV6-3 and TRBJ2-7, with 11 bases fitting TRBD2. CDR1 MNHEY and CDR2 SVGEGT come from the germline V gene. The length of the CDR3 is 18 residues. J lost 5 bases, V lost 2 bases, and 14 bases had no gene match. CDR3 DNA: TGTGCCAGCAGTTACCCCTATGGACTAGCGGGTATCGTACACGAGCAGTACTTC. This gives the protein CASSYPYGLAGIVHEQYF.

This chain connects TRBV6-5 to TRBJ1-1, with TRBD1 as a possible D gene (6 bases). Germline CDR1 reads MNHEY; CDR2 reads SVGAGI. V lost 5 bases and J lost 4, with 17 bases in between. The CDR3 totals 15 residues. This chain's CDR3 is CASSRVGRGLTEAFF. The DNA of the CDR3 is TGTGCCAGCAGTCGAGTGGGCAGGGGCCTCACTGAAGCTTTCTTT.

The genes are TRBV30 and TRBJ1-3; D gene unclear. The V gene's germline CDR1 is GTSNPN and CDR2 SVGIG (reference sequence). The germline V and J ends were trimmed by 3 bases and 0 bases, with 15 bases remaining between them. The CDR3 spans 16 residues. The chain's CDR3 is CAWRAGAYLSGNTIYF. CDR3 bases: TGTGCCTGGAGGGCAGGCGCGTACCTCTCTGGAAACACCATATATTTT.

This chain connects TRBV5-1 to TRBJ1-2, with a weak D call TRBD1 (5 bases). Germline V CDR1 and CDR2: SGHRS, YFSETQ. The length of the CDR3 is 14 residues. V was clipped by 1 base and J by 4 bases, with 11 bases between them. CDR3 sequence (DNA): TGCGCCAGCAGCTTGCGGGGGATCGGCTATGGCTACACCTTC. Translating it yields CASSLRGIGYGYTF.

The rearrangement uses TRBV7-7 and TRBJ1-1; D unresolved. Trimming stripped 5 bases from V and 3 bases from J, with 10 bases between. The CDR3 sequence is 13 residues long. CDR1 and CDR2 from the germline V gene are SSHAT and FNYEAQ (reference sequence). Written as DNA, the CDR3 is TGTGCCAGCAGCGAAACTGAAGACACTGAAGCTTTCTTT. Translated, it gives CASSETEDTEAFF.

The V call is TRBV4-1, the J call TRBJ1-5; the D gene is possibly TRBD1 (6 bases). The CDR3 has 14 residues. From germline, CDR1 is MGHRA and CDR2 YSYEKL. With 3 bases removed from V and 9 bases from J, the gap between germline ends came to 15 bases. CDR3 in DNA: TGCGCCAGCAGCCAGGAGACAGGAAAGTTGCCCCAGCATTTT. Translating it yields CASSQETGKLPQHF.